This T cell receptor beta chain was captured in a study of cytomegalovirus exposure and HLA in healthy donors. Across the study: Earlier, 95 million to 130 million unique TCR beta sequences were recovered from roughly 180 million T cells by an analysis.

PCR amplification relied on 60 Vbeta primers (plus 13 Jbeta primers). The table came from immunoSEQ multiplex PCR; TCRdb's copy has only in-frame clones and leaves some out. The sample lists under 75,000 clones, about 74% seen once, with about 10% in the top ten. The sample consisted of PBMCs. The source is a human donor in good health.

The CDR3 is CASSPPSRGHEKLFF. The DNA for the CDR3 is TGCGCCAGCAGCCCCCCCAGCAGGGGGCACGAAAAACTGTTTTTT. V gene TRBV4-1 combines with J gene TRBJ1-4, with 8 positions matching TRBD1. J lost 8 bases, V lost 4 bases, and 9 bases had no gene match. Germline CDR1 is MGHRA and CDR2 is YSYEKL. The CDR3 contains 15 residues.